The 30 T cell receptor beta chains presented below share a single source sample, sequenced in a study of blood T cell repertoires in COVID-19. The method was immunoSEQ multiplex PCR; TCRdb's version includes in-frame clones alone and lacks a portion of them. The data show 80,000 to 90,000 clones, with 70% to 90% seen just once and 3% to 3.5% held by the top ten. Sequencing input: peripheral blood. The receptors were sampled from a woman at least 80 years old with COVID-19, enrolled during active disease.

The V and J genes are TRBV3-1 (or the pseudogene TRBV3-2) and TRBJ2-3; no definite D call. CDR3 length: 15 amino acids. Trimming pared 1 base from V and 0 bases from J, leaving 8 bases between. The germline V gene encodes CDR1 LGHDT and CDR2 YNNKEL (reference sequence). The DNA for the CDR3 is TGTGCCAGCAGCCAAGTTCCAGTTAGCACAGATACGCAGTATTTT. It is translated as CASSQVPVSTDTQYF.

The V call is TRBV15, the J call TRBJ2-5, with a tentative D call TRBD1 (7 bases). The CDR3 has 13 residues. The V gene lost 4 bases and the J gene lost 9 bases, with 15 bases spanning the gap. The germline CDR1 and CDR2 sequences are LNHNV and YYDKDF (reference sequence). The CDR3 coding sequence is TGTGCCACCAGCATCTTCCAGGGGGAGGCCCAGTACTTC. It yields the protein CATSIFQGEAQYF.

The chain recombines TRBV13 with TRBJ2-7; D is unclear. Germline values: CDR1 PRHDT, CDR2 FYEKMQ (reference sequence). CDR3 length equals 14 residues. The V end was cut by 0 bases, the J end by 1 base, with 7 bases between. The CDR3 DNA reads TGTGCCAGCAGCTTAGGATGGCGGTCCTACGAGCAGTACTTC. This sequence encodes CASSLGWRSYEQYF. Looking up the rest from reference TRBV13 and TRBJ2-7 gives the full variable domain: AAGVIQSPRHLIKEKRETATLKCYPIPRHDTVYWYQQGPGQDPQFLISFYEKMQSDKGSIPDRFSAQQFSDYHSELNMSSLELGDSALYFCASSLGWRSYEQYFGPGTRLTVT.

The chain joins TRBV4-2 to TRBJ2-7, with 8 bases aligning to TRBD2. Germline-derived CDR1 and CDR2 are LGHNA and YNFKEQ. J gave up 2 bases and V 0 bases, and 9 bases lay outside the gene matches. CDR3 length: 17 residues. The CDR3 reads CASSQDPGGVGTYEQYF. The CDR3 region has the DNA TGTGCCAGCAGCCAAGACCCCGGGGGGGTGGGTACCTACGAGCAGTACTTC.

V and J are TRBV27 and TRBJ1-6; D gene unclear. CDR3 length equals 15 residues. V was cut by 5 bases and J by 3 bases, with 11 bases left in between. CDR1 MNHEY and CDR2 SMNVEV come from the germline V gene (reference sequence). The CDR3 sequence is CASSPTSYYNSPLHF. The CDR3 bases are TGTGCCAGCAGTCCTACCTCCTACTATAATTCACCCCTCCACTTT.

This chain uses TRBV7-9 with TRBJ1-2, with D maybe TRBD1 (6 bases). V was cut by 5 bases and J by 7 bases, with 17 bases left in between. CDR1 SEHNR and CDR2 FQNEAQ come from the germline V gene (reference sequence). CDR3 length: 14 residues. CDR3 nucleotides: TGTGCCAGCAGCCCTAGTCGAACAGGGTCTGGCTACACCTTC. It codes for CASSPSRTGSGYTF.

The CDR3 is CATSRGTGGALQPQHF. The CDR3 DNA sequence: TGTGCCACCAGCAGAGGGACAGGGGGCGCGTTACAGCCCCAGCATTTT. V gene TRBV15 combines with J gene TRBJ1-5; 11 positions match TRBD1. The CDR3 has 16 residues. Germline assignment: CDR1 LNHNV and CDR2 YYDKDF (reference sequence). V lost 1 base, J lost 7 bases, and 6 bases stayed unmatched.

The rearrangement links TRBV3-1 (or the pseudogene TRBV3-2) to TRBJ2-3; TRBD2 aligns across 14 bases. Trimming removed 2 bases from V and 4 bases from J; junction bases left unmatched: 8. The germline CDR1 and CDR2 sequences are LGHDT and YNNKEL (reference sequence). The CDR3 is 18 residues long. The CDR3 nucleotides are TGTGCCAGCAGCCAACTCGGGACTAGCGGGAGTAGCGCAGATACGCAGTATTTT. Translated, it gives CASSQLGTSGSSADTQYF.

This chain links TRBV19 with TRBJ2-3; 8 nucleotides agree with TRBD2. V trimming: 1 base; J trimming: 4 bases; junction bases outside the gene matches: 4. The CDR3 runs 15 residues. From germline, CDR1 is LNHDA and CDR2 SQIVND (reference sequence). CDR3 DNA: TGTGCCAGTAGTATAGGGGCGGGGGGCCCAGATACGCAGTATTTT. Protein product: CASSIGAGGPDTQYF.

The chain combines TRBV25-1 with TRBJ2-5; D is perhaps TRBD2 (5 bases). CDR3 length: 13 amino acids. CDR1 and CDR2 from the germline V gene are MGHDK and SYGVNS. V was pared by 3 bases and J by 5 bases, with 10 bases between. The CDR3 nucleotides are TGTGCCAGCAGTGAGCCAGGACTGGAGACCCAGTACTTC. It encodes CASSEPGLETQYF.

V is TRBV14 and J is TRBJ1-2, with 8 nucleotides matching TRBD1. Unmatched junction bases numbered 7, after V lost 0 bases and J lost 4 bases. The CDR3 runs to 16 residues. Germline V gene sequence: CDR1 SGHDN, CDR2 FVKESK. The CDR3 bases are TGTGCCAGCAGCCAAGATCGTTTCAGGGGGCCCTATGGCTACACCTTC. Translation: CASSQDRFRGPYGYTF.

The chain employs TRBV7-2 and TRBJ1-2, with D perhaps TRBD1 (5 bases). Trimming left V 5 bases short and J 6 bases short, with 19 bases between. The V gene's germline CDR1 is SGHTA and CDR2 FQGNSA. The CDR3 consists of 15 residues. CDR3 nucleotide sequence: TGTGCCAGCAGCCCATATGGGGGTAGCGGCCATGGCTACACCTTC. The encoded protein is CASSPYGGSGHGYTF.

The V and J genes are TRBV5-1 and TRBJ1-3; a weak D match, TRBD1 (6 bases). Trimming cost V 5 bases and J 3 bases, with 12 bases left between them. From germline, CDR1 is SGHRS and CDR2 YFSETQ. There are 14 residues in the CDR3. The CDR3 nucleotides read TGCGCCAGCAGTAGGGGGTTTGGTGGAAACACCATATATTTT. Translation gives CASSRGFGGNTIYF.

J is TRBJ2-1 and V is TRBV11-2; 10 positions match TRBD2. CDR3 length equals 17 residues. CDR1 is SGHAT and CDR2 is FQNNGV in the germline V gene. V was pared by 5 bases and J by 0 bases, with 7 bases of the junction left unmatched. CDR3 loop: CASSPRLAGFSYNEQFF. The CDR3, as DNA: TGTGCCAGCAGCCCTCGACTAGCGGGCTTCTCCTACAATGAGCAGTTCTTC.

The V call is TRBV10-2, the J call TRBJ1-1; no clear D gene. Deletions cut 6 bases from V and 6 bases from J, with 14 bases between. From germline, CDR1 is WSHSY and CDR2 SAAADI. The CDR3 length is 13 residues. DNA of the CDR3: TGCGCCAGCAGCAGGAGCGGGGTCGCTGAAGCTTTCTTT. Protein product: CASSRSGVAEAFF.

V usage is TRBV9 and J usage is TRBJ1-2, with a possible D match to TRBD1 (6 bases). CDR3 length: 16 amino acids. Deletions cut 0 bases from V and 4 bases from J, with 16 bases between. Germline V CDR1 and CDR2: SGDLS, YYNGEE. DNA for the CDR3: TGTGCCAGCAGCGTAGCTGGAGGACAGCTGGGCTATGGCTACACCTTC. Protein product: CASSVAGGQLGYGYTF.

V usage is TRBV3-1 (or the pseudogene TRBV3-2) and J usage is TRBJ1-1; TRBD1 aligns across 7 bases. This CDR3 is 15 amino acids long. Germline lookup yields CDR1 LGHDT and CDR2 YNNKEL (reference sequence). CDR3 bases: TGTGACTCATTCCAGGGGGGAGACGTGAACACTGAAGCTTTCTTT. Translating gives CDSFQGGDVNTEAFF.

The chain links TRBV5-5 to TRBJ2-5; D is possibly TRBD2 (5 bases). Germline CDR1 SGHKS, CDR2 YYEKEE (reference sequence). This CDR3 region has 15 residues. V lost 0 bases, J lost 6 bases, and 15 bases lay in between. For the CDR3, the DNA is TGTGCCAGCAGCTTGGAAGGGAACCGAGGGAAGACCCAGTACTTC. It yields the protein CASSLEGNRGKTQYF.

The chain combines TRBV5-4 with TRBJ2-5, with TRBD2 matching over 11 bases. V shed 4 bases, J shed 4 bases, and the junction held 6 bases outside the gene matches. CDR1 SGHNT and CDR2 YYREEE come from the germline V gene (reference sequence). The CDR3 runs to 15 residues. CDR3 nucleotides: TGTGCCAGCAGCGTGACTAGCGGGGTGGTAGAGACCCAGTACTTC. This translates into CASSVTSGVVETQYF.

The rearrangement joins TRBV28 to TRBJ1-2, with D possibly matching TRBD1 (5 bases). The CDR3 is 14 amino acids. V lost 8 bases, J lost 2 bases, and 15 bases lay in between. The germline V gene has CDR1 MDHEN and CDR2 SYDVKM. The chain's CDR3 is CASRWGRANYGYTF. CDR3 bases: TGTGCCAGCCGCTGGGGGAGGGCGAACTATGGCTACACCTTC.

The rearrangement links TRBV7-8 to TRBJ2-1; 10 bases line up with TRBD2. The CDR3 is 15 residues long. With V trimmed by 5 bases and J by 9 bases, 10 bases remained unmatched. The V gene's germline CDR1 is SGHVS and CDR2 FQNEAQ. Here the CDR3 reads CASSPPAGGYFEQFF. DNA of the CDR3: TGTGCCAGCAGCCCGCCAGCGGGGGGGTACTTTGAGCAGTTCTTC.

The CDR3 DNA reads as TGTGCCAGCTTTCGACTGCAGGGAGGGTATGGCTACACCTTC. Translating gives CASFRLQGGYGYTF. The chain uses TRBV18 and TRBJ1-2, with D possibly TRBD1 on 5 matching bases. CDR3 length equals 14 residues. Trimming stripped 7 bases from V and 5 bases from J, with 17 bases between. Per the germline V gene, CDR1 is KGHSH and CDR2 is LQKENI.

The chain is built from TRBV6-5 and TRBJ2-3, with 9 nucleotides matching TRBD1. Germline-derived CDR1 and CDR2 are MNHEY and SVGAGI. Trimming at V came to 8 bases and at J to 6 bases, leaving 9 bases not matched to a gene. This CDR3 comprises 14 residues. The CDR3 reads CASLNRGRLDTQYF. As DNA, the CDR3 is TGTGCCAGCTTGAACAGGGGGCGTCTCGATACGCAGTATTTT.

J is TRBJ1-4 and V is TRBV10-2; D is possibly TRBD1 (5 bases). V shed 5 bases and J shed 8 bases, with 12 bases lying between them. This CDR3 contains 13 residues. Looked up from germline, CDR1 is WSHSY and CDR2 is SAAADI. CDR3 nucleotide sequence: TGCGCCAGCAGTACCGGGACTGGAGAAAAACTGTTTTTT. Encoded protein: CASSTGTGEKLFF.

The sample holds a few counts of this clone. The V gene is TRBV18, the J gene TRBJ1-2; D not certain. The V gene lost 2 bases and the J gene lost 6 bases, with 7 bases spanning the gap. The CDR3 has 12 residues. Per germline, CDR1 KGHSH and CDR2 LQKENI. The CDR3, as DNA: TGTGCCAGCTCACCAAATGCGGATGGCTACACCTTC. This sequence encodes CASSPNADGYTF.

The rearrangement joins TRBV28 to TRBJ2-2; 7 bases are a match to TRBD2. Trimming at V came to 6 bases and at J to 4 bases, leaving 11 bases not matched to a gene. CDR3 size: 16 residues. Germline V gene data show CDR1 as MDHEN and CDR2 as SYDVKM. The CDR3 region has the DNA TGTGCCAGCAGCCGGAGTCGCGGGAGACTCACCGGGGAGCTGTTTTTT. The encoded protein is CASSRSRGRLTGELFF.

The chain recombines TRBV7-3 with TRBJ2-3, with TRBD2 identical over 12 bases. This CDR3 is built from 15 residues. Germline V gene lookup returns CDR1 SGHTA and CDR2 FQGTGA. V trimming: 5 bases; J trimming: 7 bases; junction bases outside the gene matches: 7. CDR3 bases: TGTGCCAGCAGCCAGACTAGCGGGAGCCACAATACGCAGTATTTT. Translated, it gives CASSQTSGSHNTQYF.

The chain recombines TRBV4-2 with TRBJ2-7; possibly TRBD1 for D (5 bases). CDR3 length: 13 amino acids. CDR1 is LGHNA and CDR2 is YNFKEQ in the germline V gene. V was pared by 1 base and J by 3 bases, with 7 bases between. CDR3 residues: CASSQVQGYEQYF. CDR3 bases: TGTGCCAGCAGCCAAGTTCAGGGCTACGAGCAGTACTTC.

This clone was picked up a small number of times. The V gene is TRBV5-5, the J gene TRBJ2-7, with 15 bases lining up with TRBD2. With V trimmed by 4 bases and J by 13 bases, 6 bases remained unmatched. CDR3 length: 13 residues. Germline CDR1 and CDR2: SGHKS and YYEKEE (reference sequence). The CDR3 reads CASSEGLAGGHYF. The CDR3, as DNA: TGTGCCAGCAGCGAGGGACTAGCGGGGGGCCATTACTTC. The full variable domain, completed using reference TRBV5-5 and TRBJ2-7, is DAGVTQSPTHLIKTRGQQVTLRCSPISGHKSVSWYQQVLGQGPQFIFQYYEKEERGRGNFPDRFSARQFPNYSSELNVNALLLGDSALYLCASSEGLAGGHYFGPGTRLTVT.

The chain employs TRBV4-1 and TRBJ2-2; 11 nucleotides align to TRBD1. The ends lost 1 base at V and 4 bases at J; junction bases unmatched: 2. Germline V lookup: CDR1 MGHRA, CDR2 YSYEKL. CDR3 length: 16 residues. The CDR3, as DNA: TGCGCCAGCAGCCAAGCGGGGACAGGGGGCACCGGGGAGCTGTTTTTT. Its translation is CASSQAGTGGTGELFF.